The T cell receptor beta chain described here comes from a study of OX40 agonist ivuxolimab in advanced cancers. On the study more broadly: Among those treated, three patients had partial responses, one with hepatocellular carcinoma and two with cutaneous melanoma. The study, taken as a whole, reports: Relative to CD4+, CD8+ T cells held more expanded clones on average.

Note on this clone: The antigen is unknown.

A history of autoimmune disease or systemic immunosuppression excluded patients. Method: immunoSEQ multiplex PCR; TCRdb's copy keeps in-frame clones and lacks some. The sample has about 76,000 clones, more than 85% seen once. The source of this sequence is an adult with an advanced solid tumor such as melanoma, head and neck, liver or kidney cancer. The sequencing here drew on CD4+ or CD8+ T cells sorted from blood, taken in a trial of the OX40 agonist ivuxolimab.

The CDR3 nucleotides read TGTGCCAGCAGCTTAGTCGGGACAGGGGTTCAGCCCCAGCATTTT. The encoded protein is CASSLVGTGVQPQHF. The V call is TRBV7-8, the J call TRBJ1-5, with 10 bases matching TRBD1. V trimming: 1 base; J trimming: 6 bases; junction bases outside the gene matches: 3. The CDR3 loop spans 15 amino acids. The germline V gene has CDR1 SGHVS and CDR2 FQNEAQ. Drawing the rest from reference TRBV7-8 and TRBJ1-5, the complete variable domain is GAGVSQSPRYKVAKRGQDVALRCDPISGHVSLFWYQQALGQGPEFLTYFQNEAQLDKSGLPSDRFFAERPEGSVSTLKIQRTQQEDSAVYLCASSLVGTGVQPQHFGDGTRLSIL.